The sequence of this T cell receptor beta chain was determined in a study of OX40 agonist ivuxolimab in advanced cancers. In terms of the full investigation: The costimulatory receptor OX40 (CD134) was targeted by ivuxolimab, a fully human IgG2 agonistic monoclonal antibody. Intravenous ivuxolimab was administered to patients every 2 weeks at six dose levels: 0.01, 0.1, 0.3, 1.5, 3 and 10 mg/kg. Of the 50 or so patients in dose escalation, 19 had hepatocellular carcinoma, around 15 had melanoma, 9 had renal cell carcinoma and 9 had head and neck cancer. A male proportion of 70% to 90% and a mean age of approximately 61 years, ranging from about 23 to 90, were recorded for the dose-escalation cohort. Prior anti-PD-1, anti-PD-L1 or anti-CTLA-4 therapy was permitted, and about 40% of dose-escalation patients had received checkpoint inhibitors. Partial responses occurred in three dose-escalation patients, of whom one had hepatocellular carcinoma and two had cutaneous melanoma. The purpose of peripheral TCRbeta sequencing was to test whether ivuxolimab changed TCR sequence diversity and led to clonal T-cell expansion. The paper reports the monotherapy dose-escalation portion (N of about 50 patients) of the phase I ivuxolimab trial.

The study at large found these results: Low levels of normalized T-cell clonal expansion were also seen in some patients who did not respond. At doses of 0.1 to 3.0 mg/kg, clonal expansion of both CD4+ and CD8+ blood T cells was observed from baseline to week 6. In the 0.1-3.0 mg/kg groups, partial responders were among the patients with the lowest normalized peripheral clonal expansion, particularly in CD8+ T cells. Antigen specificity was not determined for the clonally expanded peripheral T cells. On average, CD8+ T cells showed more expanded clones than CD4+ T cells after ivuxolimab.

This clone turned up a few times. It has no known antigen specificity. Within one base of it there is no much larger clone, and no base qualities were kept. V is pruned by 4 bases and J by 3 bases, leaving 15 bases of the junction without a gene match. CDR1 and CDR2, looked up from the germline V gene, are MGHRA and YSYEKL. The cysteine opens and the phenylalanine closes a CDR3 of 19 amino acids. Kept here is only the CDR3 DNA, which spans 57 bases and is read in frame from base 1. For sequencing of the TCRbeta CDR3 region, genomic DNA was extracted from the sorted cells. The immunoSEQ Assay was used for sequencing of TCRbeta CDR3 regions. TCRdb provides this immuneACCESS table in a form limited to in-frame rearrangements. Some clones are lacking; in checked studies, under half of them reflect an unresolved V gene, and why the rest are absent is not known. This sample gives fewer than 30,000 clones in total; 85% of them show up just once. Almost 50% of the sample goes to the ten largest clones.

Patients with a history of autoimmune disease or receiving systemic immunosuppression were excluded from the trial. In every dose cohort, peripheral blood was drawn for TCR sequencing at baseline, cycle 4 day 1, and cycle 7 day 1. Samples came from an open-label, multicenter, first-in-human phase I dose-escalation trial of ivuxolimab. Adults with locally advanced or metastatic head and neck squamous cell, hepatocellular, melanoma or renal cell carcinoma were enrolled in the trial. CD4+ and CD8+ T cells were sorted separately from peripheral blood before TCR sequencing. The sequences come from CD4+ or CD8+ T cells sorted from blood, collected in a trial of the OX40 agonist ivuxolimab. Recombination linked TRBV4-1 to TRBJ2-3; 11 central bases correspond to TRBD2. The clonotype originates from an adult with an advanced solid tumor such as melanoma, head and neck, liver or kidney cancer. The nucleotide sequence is TGCGCCAGCAGCCGCACCCTCTTGAGTAGCGGGGGGGCTACAGATACGCAGTATTTT. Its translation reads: CASSRTLLSSGGATDTQYF.